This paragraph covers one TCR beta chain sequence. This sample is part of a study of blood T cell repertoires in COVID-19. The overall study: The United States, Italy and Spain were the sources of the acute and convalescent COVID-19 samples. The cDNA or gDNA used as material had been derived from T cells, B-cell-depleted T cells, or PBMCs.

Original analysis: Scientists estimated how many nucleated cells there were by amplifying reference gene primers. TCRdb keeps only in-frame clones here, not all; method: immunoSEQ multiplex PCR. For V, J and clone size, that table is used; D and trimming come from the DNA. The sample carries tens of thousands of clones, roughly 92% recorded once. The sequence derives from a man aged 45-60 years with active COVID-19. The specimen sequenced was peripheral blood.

The CDR3 DNA follows: TGTGCCAGCAGCCCGACAGGGGGGTCTAACTATGGCTACACCTTC. It is translated as CASSPTGGSNYGYTF. V and J are TRBV5-4 and TRBJ1-2; TRBD1 aligns across 9 bases. Trimming at V came to 4 bases and at J to 0 bases, leaving 4 bases not matched to a gene. There are 15 residues in the CDR3. Germline V gene lookup returns CDR1 SGHNT and CDR2 YYREEE (reference sequence).